A selection of T cell receptor beta chains follows, all from one sample in a study of shared clonotypes between healthy human individuals. Generated by immunoSEQ multiplex PCR, the TCRdb table keeps only in-frame clones and is missing some. The sample lists roughly 640,000 clones; 74% were seen once. Sequenced input: memory CD4+ T cells sorted from blood. The source is a woman aged 30 to 39 in good health. Each CDR3 is given with its conserved first and last residue. D genes are given only for firm matches. Rows may omit the clone size; those that give it use once, few, many or a size class.

>TRBV5-1|-|-|TRBJ1-1
CASSSSTGGTEAFF
TGCGCCAGCAGCTCCTCGACAGGAGGCACTGAAGCTTTCTTT
>TRBV30|-|-|TRBJ2-2
CAWSLQTGELFF
TGTGCCTGGAGTCTCCAAACCGGGGAGCTGTTTTTT
>TRBV28|TRBD1|-|TRBJ1-2
CASSLPQHLTGTRYGYTF
TGTGCCAGCAGTTTACCCCAACACCTGACAGGGACTAGGTATGGCTACACCTTC
>TRBV9|TRBD2|-|TRBJ2-3
CASRAGRGLAGETDTQYF
TGTGCCAGCAGGGCAGGGCGGGGACTAGCGGGAGAAACAGATACGCAGTATTTT
>TRBV15|-|-|TRBJ1-2
CATSRDYSTSYGYTF
TGTGCCACCAGCAGAGATTACAGTACCTCCTATGGCTACACCTTC
>TRBV6-1|-|-|TRBJ2-7
CASSERWGGLRPEVEQYF
TGTGCCAGCAGTGAACGGTGGGGGGGGCTGCGCCCGGAGGTTGAGCAGTACTTC
>TRBV5-4|-|-|TRBJ2-2
CASSSDSNRELFF
TGTGCCAGCAGCTCGGATTCTAATCGGGAGCTGTTTTTT
>TRBV28|TRBD1|-|TRBJ1-5
CASRPPDRGLGQPQHF
TGTGCCAGCAGGCCCCCAGACAGGGGACTTGGTCAGCCCCAGCATTTT
>TRBV10-3|-|-|TRBJ2-7
CAISESTGGYYEQYF
TGTGCCATCAGTGAGTCAACGGGGGGCTATTACGAGCAGTACTTC
>TRBV27|-|few|TRBJ1-2
CASSPWTENYGYTF
TGTGCCAGCAGTCCGTGGACTGAGAACTATGGCTACACCTTC
>TRBV6-1|-|-|TRBJ2-6
CASSEWFVLGANVLTF
TGTGCCAGCAGCGAATGGTTTGTTCTTGGGGCCAACGTCCTGACTTTC
>TRBV19|TRBD2|-|TRBJ2-7
CASSIAHTGVAGNYEQYF
TGTGCCAGTAGTATAGCCCACACGGGGGTAGCGGGGAACTACGAGCAGTACTTC
>TRBV27|TRBD1|-|TRBJ1-2
CASLQSGTGFGGYTF
TGTGCCAGCCTGCAATCCGGGACAGGGTTTGGAGGCTACACCTTC
>TRBV4-1|TRBD1|-|TRBJ2-1
CASSQELGQGAFSGRVEQFF
TGCGCCAGCAGCCAAGAGTTGGGACAGGGGGCATTTAGCGGGAGAGTTGAGCAGTTCTTC
>TRBV2|-|few|TRBJ1-4
CASSEATTNEKLFF
TGTGCCAGCAGTGAAGCGACAACTAATGAAAAACTGTTTTTT
>TRBV28|TRBD1|-|TRBJ2-2
CASSLPGQGLPGELFF
TGTGCCAGCAGTTTACCGGGACAGGGTTTACCGGGGGAGCTGTTTTTT
>TRBV15|TRBD2|-|TRBJ2-1
CATSRDPGSGSSKQFF
TGTGCCACCAGCAGAGATCCCGGTAGCGGGAGCTCCAAGCAGTTCTTC
>TRBV18|TRBD1|-|TRBJ2-3
CASSRDRGEDTQYF
TGTGCCAGCTCACGGGACAGGGGGGAAGATACGCAGTATTTT
>TRBV6-5|-|-|TRBJ1-2
CASGDGLGGYTF
TGTGCCAGCGGGGACGGGCTCGGAGGCTACACCTTC
>TRBV4-1|TRBD1|-|TRBJ2-3
CASRGSGQGGTDTQYF
TGCGCCAGCAGGGGGTCAGGACAGGGCGGCACAGATACGCAGTATTTT
>TRBV7-2|-|few|TRBJ2-2
CASSLAAGTGELFF
TGTGCCAGCAGCTTAGCCGCGGGAACCGGGGAGCTGTTTTTT
>TRBV7-6|TRBD1|-|TRBJ1-1
CASSLEGQGRWYTEAFF
TGTGCCAGCAGCTTAGAAGGACAGGGGAGGTGGTACACTGAAGCTTTCTTT
>TRBV15|-|-|TRBJ2-7
CATSRDRVPSEQYF
TGTGCCACCAGCAGAGACAGGGTGCCCTCCGAGCAGTACTTC
>TRBV29-1|-|few|TRBJ1-5
CSVLGSPGEPQHF
TGCAGCGTTTTGGGCTCTCCGGGGGAGCCCCAGCATTTT
>TRBV9|TRBD1|once|TRBJ1-5
CASSVGGQGNQPQHF
TGTGCCAGCAGCGTAGGAGGACAGGGCAATCAGCCCCAGCATTTT
>TRBV28|-|-|TRBJ2-2
CASSKAPGELFF
TGTGCCAGCAGTAAGGCTCCTGGGGAGCTGTTTTTT
>TRBV7-8|-|-|TRBJ1-5
CASSTPEGHLDNQPQHF
TGTGCCAGCAGCACGCCCGAGGGACACCTAGACAATCAGCCCCAGCATTTT
>TRBV10-2|TRBD2|once|TRBJ2-7
CASSEASGSGEYF
TGCGCCAGCAGTGAGGCGAGCGGGAGTGGGGAGTACTTC
>TRBV4-1|TRBD2|-|TRBJ2-1
CASSPTSGDYNEQFF
TGCGCCAGCAGTCCCACTAGCGGAGATTACAATGAGCAGTTCTTC
>TRBV11-2|TRBD2|once|TRBJ2-2
CASSSRGAGGGTGELFF
TGTGCCAGCAGCTCCCGTGGGGCGGGGGGTGGCACCGGGGAGCTGTTTTTT
>TRBV7-7|-|-|TRBJ2-1
CASSLVGGPYNEQFF
TGTGCCAGCAGCTTAGTGGGGGGACCGTACAATGAGCAGTTCTTC
>TRBV5-1|TRBD2|-|TRBJ2-2
CASSWLAGGNTGELFF
TGCGCCAGCAGCTGGCTAGCGGGAGGGAACACCGGGGAGCTGTTTTTT
>TRBV2|TRBD1|-|TRBJ1-5
CASSDGQAGPQHF
TGTGCCAGCAGTGACGGACAGGCGGGACCCCAGCATTTT
>TRBV29-1|-|-|TRBJ2-7
CSVARDYEQYF
TGCAGCGTTGCCAGGGACTACGAGCAGTACTTC
>TRBV2|TRBD2|many|TRBJ2-7
CASRTGTTGSYEQYF
TGTGCCAGCAGGACGGGGACTACCGGGTCCTACGAGCAGTACTTC
>TRBV11-3|-|-|TRBJ1-3
CASARGGSGNTIYF
TGTGCCAGCGCTCGTGGGGGTTCTGGAAACACCATATATTTT
>TRBV5-1|TRBD1|-|TRBJ2-7
CASCLMTGSYEQYF
TGCGCCAGCTGCCTGATGACAGGGAGCTACGAGCAGTACTTC
>TRBV10-3|-|-|TRBJ2-1
CAISEVLVNNEQFF
TGTGCCATCAGTGAAGTTTTAGTGAACAATGAGCAGTTCTTC
>TRBV9|-|-|TRBJ1-1
CASSVDLNTEAFF
TGTGCCAGCAGCGTAGACCTGAACACTGAAGCTTTCTTT
>TRBV2|TRBD2|-|TRBJ2-3
CASQKLAGVGDTQYF
TGTGCCAGCCAGAAACTAGCGGGAGTAGGAGATACGCAGTATTTT
>TRBV4-2|TRBD1|-|TRBJ2-7
CASSGTGDYEQYF
TGTGCCAGCAGCGGGACAGGGGACTACGAGCAGTACTTC
>TRBV2|TRBD1|-|TRBJ1-5
CASGRQGEYQPQHF
TGTGCCAGCGGCAGACAGGGAGAGTATCAGCCCCAGCATTTT
>TRBV14|-|-|TRBJ2-7
CASSQGRPGLYEQYF
TGTGCCAGCAGCCAAGGCAGGCCAGGGCTCTACGAGCAGTACTTC
>TRBV28|-|-|TRBJ1-5
CASSYRENQPQHF
TGTGCCAGCAGTTACAGGGAGAATCAGCCCCAGCATTTT
>TRBV9|-|-|TRBJ2-3
CASSSRWGGGREFSTDTQYF
TGTGCCAGCAGCTCCCGATGGGGGGGCGGGAGAGAATTTAGCACAGATACGCAGTATTTT
>TRBV2|TRBD1|-|TRBJ2-1
CASSRGLYNEQFF
TGTGCCAGCAGCAGGGGGCTTTACAATGAGCAGTTCTTC
>TRBV19|-|-|TRBJ2-6
CASSIRGDGRGKSGANVLTF
TGTGCCAGTAGTATTCGGGGGGACGGCAGGGGCAAGTCTGGGGCCAACGTCCTGACTTTC
>TRBV18|-|-|TRBJ2-5
CASSQGKQETQYF
TGTGCCAGCTCACAGGGGAAGCAAGAGACCCAGTACTTC
>TRBV5-1|TRBD2|-|TRBJ2-3
CASSLGTRVKATQYF
TGCGCCAGCAGCTTGGGGACTAGAGTGAAGGCTACGCAGTATTTT
>TRBV2|TRBD2|-|TRBJ2-7
CASSVSPSGNYEQYF
TGTGCCAGCAGTGTTTCGCCTAGCGGGAACTACGAGCAGTACTTC
>TRBV27|-|-|TRBJ1-1
CASSLIGSLKDTEAFF
TGTGCCAGCAGTTTAATAGGGAGTCTGAAAGACACTGAAGCTTTCTTT
>TRBV15|-|-|TRBJ2-3
CATSRDRKGTQYF
TGTGCCACCAGCAGAGATAGAAAGGGGACGCAGTATTTT
>TRBV6-5|-|-|TRBJ1-3
CASSYSNFGNTIYF
TGTGCCAGCAGTTACTCGAACTTTGGAAACACCATATATTTT